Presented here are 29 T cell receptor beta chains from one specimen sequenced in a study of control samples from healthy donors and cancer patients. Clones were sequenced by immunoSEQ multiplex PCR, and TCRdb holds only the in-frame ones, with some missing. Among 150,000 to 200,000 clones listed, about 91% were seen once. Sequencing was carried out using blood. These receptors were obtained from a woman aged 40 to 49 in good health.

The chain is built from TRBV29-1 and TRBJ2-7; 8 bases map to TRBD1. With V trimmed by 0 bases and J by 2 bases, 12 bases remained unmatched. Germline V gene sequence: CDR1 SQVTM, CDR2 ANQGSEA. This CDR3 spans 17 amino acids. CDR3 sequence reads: CSVEDPGRQGSTYEQYF. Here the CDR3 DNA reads TGCAGCGTTGAAGACCCAGGGAGACAGGGGTCTACCTACGAGCAGTACTTC.

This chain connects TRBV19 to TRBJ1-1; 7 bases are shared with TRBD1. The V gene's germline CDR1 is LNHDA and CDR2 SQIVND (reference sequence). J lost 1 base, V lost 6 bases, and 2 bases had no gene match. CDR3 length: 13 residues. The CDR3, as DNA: TGTGCCAGTAGCAACAGGGGGAACACTGAAGCTTTCTTT. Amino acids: CASSNRGNTEAFF.

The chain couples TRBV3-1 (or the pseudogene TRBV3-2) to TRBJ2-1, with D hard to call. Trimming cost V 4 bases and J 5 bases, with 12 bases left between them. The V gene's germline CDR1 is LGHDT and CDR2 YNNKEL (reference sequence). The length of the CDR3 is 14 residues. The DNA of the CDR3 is TGTGCCAGCAGCCTCCTCATGGAACACAATGAGCAGTTCTTC. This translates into CASSLLMEHNEQFF.

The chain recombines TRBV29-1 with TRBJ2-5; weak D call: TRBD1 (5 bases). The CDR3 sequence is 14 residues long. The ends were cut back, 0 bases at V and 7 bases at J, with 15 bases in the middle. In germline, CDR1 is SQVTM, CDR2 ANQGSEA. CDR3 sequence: CSVEDEVSRVTQYF. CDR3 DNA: TGCAGCGTTGAAGATGAGGTGTCCAGGGTGACCCAGTACTTC.

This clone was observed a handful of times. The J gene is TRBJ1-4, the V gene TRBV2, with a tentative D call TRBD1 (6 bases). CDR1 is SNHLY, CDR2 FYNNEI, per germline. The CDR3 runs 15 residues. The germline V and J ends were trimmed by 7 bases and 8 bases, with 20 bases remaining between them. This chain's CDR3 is CASTPLGAGREKLFF. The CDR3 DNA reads TGTGCCAGCACCCCATTGGGGGCTGGGCGGGAAAAACTGTTTTTT.

The CDR3 bases are TGTGCCAGCAGCCAAAATCCGACGGTCTATGGCTACACCTTC. This translates into CASSQNPTVYGYTF. V gene TRBV3-1 (or the pseudogene TRBV3-2) combines with J gene TRBJ1-2, with D uncertain. The germline gives CDR1 LGHDT, CDR2 YNNKEL (reference sequence). The ends were cut back, 2 bases at V and 4 bases at J, with 11 bases in the middle. This CDR3 spans 14 amino acids.

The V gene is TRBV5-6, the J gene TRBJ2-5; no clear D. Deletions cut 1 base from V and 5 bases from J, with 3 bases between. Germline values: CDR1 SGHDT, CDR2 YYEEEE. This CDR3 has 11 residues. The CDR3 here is CASSLWETQYF. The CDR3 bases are TGTGCCAGCAGCTTGTGGGAGACCCAGTACTTC. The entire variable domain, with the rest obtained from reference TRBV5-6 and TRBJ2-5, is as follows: DAGVTQSPTHLIKTRGQQVTLRCSPKSGHDTVSWYQQALGQGPQFIFQYYEEEERQRGNFPDRFSGHQFPNYSSELNVNALLLGDSALYLCASSLWETQYFGPGTRLLVL.

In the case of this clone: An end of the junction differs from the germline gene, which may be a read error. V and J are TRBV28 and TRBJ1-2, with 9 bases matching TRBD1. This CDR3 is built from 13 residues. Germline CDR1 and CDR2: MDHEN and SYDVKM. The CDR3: CASSPSRDRVNIF. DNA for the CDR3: TGTGCCAGCAGTCCCTCGAGGGACAGGGTGAACATCTTC.

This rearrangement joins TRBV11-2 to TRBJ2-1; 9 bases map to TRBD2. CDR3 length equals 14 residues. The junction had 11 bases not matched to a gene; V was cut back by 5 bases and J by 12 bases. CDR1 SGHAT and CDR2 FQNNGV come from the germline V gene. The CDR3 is CASSPPGLAIGQFF. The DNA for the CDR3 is TGTGCCAGCAGCCCTCCGGGACTAGCAATTGGGCAGTTCTTC.

CDR3 protein: CASSPQGANYGYTF. CDR3 in DNA: TGTGCCAGCAGCCCGCAGGGGGCTAACTATGGCTACACCTTC. The genes are TRBV7-9 and TRBJ1-2; TRBD1 agrees at 7 bases. CDR1 is SEHNR, CDR2 FQNEAQ, per germline (reference sequence). The length of the CDR3 is 14 residues. Trimming removed 5 bases from V and 0 bases from J; junction bases left unmatched: 3.

CDR3 in DNA: TGTGCCACCGGGGACGTTTGCGCAGATACGCAGTATTTT. This sequence encodes CATGDVCADTQYF. The chain employs TRBV7-4 and TRBJ2-3; D may match TRBD1 or TRBD2 (5 bases each). V dropped 10 bases and J dropped 4 bases, with 15 bases sitting between them. The CDR3 length is 13 residues. Per the germline V gene, CDR1 is SGHVT and CDR2 is SQSDAQ.

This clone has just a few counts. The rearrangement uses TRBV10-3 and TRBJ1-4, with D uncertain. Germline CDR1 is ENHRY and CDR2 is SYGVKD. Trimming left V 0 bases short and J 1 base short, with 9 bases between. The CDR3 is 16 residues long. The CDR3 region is CAISESPEITNEKLFF. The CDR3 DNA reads TGTGCCATCAGTGAGTCTCCAGAGATAACTAATGAAAAACTGTTTTTT.

CDR3 in amino acids: CAAAPRGTNYGYTF. The DNA of the CDR3 is TGTGCAGCAGCCCCTAGGGGCACTAACTATGGCTACACCTTC. The chain has TRBV19 and TRBJ1-2, with D perhaps matching TRBD1 (5 bases). The CDR3 is made up of 14 amino acids. The germline V gene encodes CDR1 LNHDA and CDR2 SQIVND (reference sequence).

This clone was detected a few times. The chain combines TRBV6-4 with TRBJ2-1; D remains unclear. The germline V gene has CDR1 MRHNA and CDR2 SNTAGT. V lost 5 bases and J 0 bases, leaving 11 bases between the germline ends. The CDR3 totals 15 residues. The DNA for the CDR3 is TGTGCCAGCAGTCCCGCGGAATCCTCCTACAATGAGCAGTTCTTC. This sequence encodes CASSPAESSYNEQFF.

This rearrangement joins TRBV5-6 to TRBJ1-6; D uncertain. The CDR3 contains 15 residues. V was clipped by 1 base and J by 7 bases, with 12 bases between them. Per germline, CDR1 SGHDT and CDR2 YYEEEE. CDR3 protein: CASSLSGRYNSPLHF. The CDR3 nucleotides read TGTGCCAGCAGCTTGAGCGGCAGGTACAATTCACCCCTCCACTTT.

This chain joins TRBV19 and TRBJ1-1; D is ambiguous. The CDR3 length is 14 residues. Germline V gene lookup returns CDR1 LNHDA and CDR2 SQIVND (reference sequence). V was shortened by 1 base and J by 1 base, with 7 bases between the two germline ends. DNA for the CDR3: TGTGCCAGTAGTATAGTTCCCTGGAACACTGAAGCTTTCTTT. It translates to CASSIVPWNTEAFF.

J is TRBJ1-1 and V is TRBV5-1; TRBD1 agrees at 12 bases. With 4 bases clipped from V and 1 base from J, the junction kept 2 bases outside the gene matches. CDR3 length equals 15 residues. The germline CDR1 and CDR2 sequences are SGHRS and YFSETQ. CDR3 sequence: CASSGTGGGNTEAFF. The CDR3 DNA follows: TGCGCCAGCAGCGGGACAGGGGGCGGGAACACTGAAGCTTTCTTT.

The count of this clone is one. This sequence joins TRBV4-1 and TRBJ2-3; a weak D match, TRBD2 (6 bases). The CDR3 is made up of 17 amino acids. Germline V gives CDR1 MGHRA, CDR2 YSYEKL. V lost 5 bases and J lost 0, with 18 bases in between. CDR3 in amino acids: CASSGRGEGGSTDTQYF. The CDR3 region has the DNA TGCGCCAGCAGCGGGCGAGGGGAAGGAGGGAGCACAGATACGCAGTATTTT.

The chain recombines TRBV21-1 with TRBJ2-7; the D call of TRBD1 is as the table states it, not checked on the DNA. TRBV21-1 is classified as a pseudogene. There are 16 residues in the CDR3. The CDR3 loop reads CASSPQGTGGSVEQYF. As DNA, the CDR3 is TGTGCCAGCAGCCCTCAGGGAACAGGGGGGTCTGTAGAGCAGTACTTC.

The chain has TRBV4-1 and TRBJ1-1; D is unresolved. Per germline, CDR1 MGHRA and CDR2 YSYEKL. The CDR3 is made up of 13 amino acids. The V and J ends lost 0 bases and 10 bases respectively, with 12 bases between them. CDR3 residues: CASSQDTPGGAFF. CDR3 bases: TGCGCCAGCAGCCAAGATACTCCGGGAGGAGCTTTCTTT.

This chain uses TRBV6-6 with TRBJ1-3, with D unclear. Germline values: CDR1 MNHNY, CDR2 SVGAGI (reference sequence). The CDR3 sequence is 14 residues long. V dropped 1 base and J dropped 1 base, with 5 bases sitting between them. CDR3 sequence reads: CASSYLGSGNTIYF. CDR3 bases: TGTGCCAGCAGTTACTTGGGGTCTGGAAACACCATATATTTT.

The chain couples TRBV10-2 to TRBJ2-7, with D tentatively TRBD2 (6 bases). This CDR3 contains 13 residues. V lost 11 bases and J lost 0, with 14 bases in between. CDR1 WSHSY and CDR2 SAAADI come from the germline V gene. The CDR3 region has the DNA TGCGCCCACAGTCGGGAGAGCTCCTACGAGCAGTACTTC. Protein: CAHSRESSYEQYF.

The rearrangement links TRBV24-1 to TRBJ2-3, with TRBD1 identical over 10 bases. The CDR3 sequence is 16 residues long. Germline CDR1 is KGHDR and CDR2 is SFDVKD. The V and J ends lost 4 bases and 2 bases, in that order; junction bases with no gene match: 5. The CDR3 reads CATSDTGTGDTDTQYF. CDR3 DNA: TGTGCCACCAGTGACACCGGGACAGGGGACACAGATACGCAGTATTTT.

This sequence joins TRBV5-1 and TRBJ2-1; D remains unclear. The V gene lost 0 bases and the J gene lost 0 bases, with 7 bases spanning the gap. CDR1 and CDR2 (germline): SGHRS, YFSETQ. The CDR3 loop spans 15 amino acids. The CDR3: CASSLASYSYNEQFF. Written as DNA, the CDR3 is TGCGCCAGCAGCTTGGCAAGTTACTCCTACAATGAGCAGTTCTTC.

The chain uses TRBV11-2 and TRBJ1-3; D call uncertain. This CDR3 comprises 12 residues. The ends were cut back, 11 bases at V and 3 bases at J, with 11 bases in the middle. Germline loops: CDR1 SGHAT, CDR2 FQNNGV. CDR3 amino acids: CAGGPNGNTIYF. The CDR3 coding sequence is TGTGCCGGCGGCCCCAATGGAAACACCATATATTTT.

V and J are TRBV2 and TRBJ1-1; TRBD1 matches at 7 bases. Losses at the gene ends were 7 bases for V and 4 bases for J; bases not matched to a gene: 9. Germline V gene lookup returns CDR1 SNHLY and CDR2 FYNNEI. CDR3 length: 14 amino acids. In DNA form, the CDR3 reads TGTGCCAGCATCTGGTACAGGGGAGGCACTGAAGCTTTCTTT. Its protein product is CASIWYRGGTEAFF.

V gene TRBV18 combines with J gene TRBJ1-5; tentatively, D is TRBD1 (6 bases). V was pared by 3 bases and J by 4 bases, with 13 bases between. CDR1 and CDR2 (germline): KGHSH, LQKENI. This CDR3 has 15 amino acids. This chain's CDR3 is CASSPPGTPNQPQHF. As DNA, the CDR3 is TGTGCCAGCTCACCGCCCGGGACACCGAATCAGCCCCAGCATTTT.

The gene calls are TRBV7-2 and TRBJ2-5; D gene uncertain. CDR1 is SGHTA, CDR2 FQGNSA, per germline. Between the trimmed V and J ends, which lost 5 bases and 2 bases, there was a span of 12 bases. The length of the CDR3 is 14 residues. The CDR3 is CASSRSPLQETQYF. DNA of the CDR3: TGTGCCAGCAGCAGATCCCCCCTTCAAGAGACCCAGTACTTC.

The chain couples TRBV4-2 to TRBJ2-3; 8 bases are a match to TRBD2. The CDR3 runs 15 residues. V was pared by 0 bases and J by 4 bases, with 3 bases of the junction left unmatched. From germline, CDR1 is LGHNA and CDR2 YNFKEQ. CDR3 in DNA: TGTGCCAGCAGCCAAGATCGGGGGGGGCCAGATACGCAGTATTTT. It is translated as CASSQDRGGPDTQYF.